Listed here are 20 T cell receptor beta chains from one sample, sequenced in a study of cytomegalovirus exposure and HLA in healthy donors (TCRdb year 2017). Receptors were amplified or captured by the immunoSEQ multiplex PCR assay. For the multiplex PCR, a mixture combining 60 forward primers for TCR Vbeta segments and 13 reverse primers for TCR Jbeta segments was used. The table comes from immuneACCESS by way of TCRdb, which keeps in-frame sequences with V and J called. Part of the clones is missing from these tables; in studies checked, under half for an unresolved V gene and the rest for unknown reasons. This sample has about 140,000 clones in its table, and more than 75% of those were observed once. The ten top clones hold 1.5% to 2% of the sample. Sample: PBMCs. The receptors were sampled from a man between 35 and 55 years old in good health and CMV-seronegative.

This clone was seen once. The chain recombines TRBV5-6 with TRBJ2-2; 7 bases are a match to TRBD2. The junction had 4 bases not matched to a gene; V was cut back by 2 bases and J by 0 bases. Germline V gene lookup returns CDR1 SGHDT and CDR2 YYEEEE. The CDR3 is made up of 16 amino acids. The CDR3 nucleotides read TGTGCCAGCAGCTTACTAGCGCGGGCGAACACCGGGGAGCTGTTTTTT. It yields the protein CASSLLARANTGELFF.

The chain uses TRBV18 and TRBJ1-1; D uncertain. The germline V and J ends were trimmed by 3 bases and 4 bases, with 15 bases remaining between them. CDR3 size: 15 residues. Germline CDR1 is KGHSH and CDR2 is LQKENI. Here the CDR3 reads CASSPPSPPTTEAFF. The CDR3, as DNA: TGTGCCAGCTCACCCCCAAGCCCACCCACCACTGAAGCTTTCTTT.

This clone has just a few counts. The chain links TRBV7-2 to TRBJ2-5; possible D gene TRBD1, 6 bases. V was shortened by 3 bases and J by 3 bases, with 17 bases between the two germline ends. From germline, CDR1 is SGHTA and CDR2 FQGNSA. The CDR3 is made up of 16 amino acids. CDR3 sequence: CASSFGVGTNEETQYF. As DNA, the CDR3 is TGTGCCAGCAGCTTCGGGGTCGGGACAAACGAAGAGACCCAGTACTTC.

The chain uses TRBV9 and TRBJ2-5; D is possibly TRBD2 (6 bases). V was cut by 0 bases and J by 4 bases, with 7 bases left in between. Germline V gene sequence: CDR1 SGDLS, CDR2 YYNGEE. CDR3 length equals 13 residues. CDR3 nucleotide sequence: TGTGCCAGCAGCGTAGCCGGGGGAGAGACCCAGTACTTC. Its protein product is CASSVAGGETQYF.

This chain uses TRBV28 with TRBJ2-5; D ambiguous. The J call may be faulty, since TRBJ2-7 better matches the DNA end. Germline V lookup: CDR1 MDHEN, CDR2 SYDVKM. The length of the CDR3 is 13 residues. The CDR3 sequence: CASSKPSSYEQYF. CDR3 DNA sequence: TGTGCCAGCAGTAAGCCTAGCTCCTACGAGCAGTACTTC.

Only one count was recorded for this clone. The chain has TRBV15 and TRBJ2-1, with 7 bases that match TRBD2. The germline gives CDR1 LNHNV, CDR2 YYDKDF (reference sequence). The length of the CDR3 is 16 residues. V lost 3 bases, J lost 1 base, and 6 bases stayed unmatched. The CDR3: CATSSPRGDSYNEQFF. The CDR3 DNA sequence: TGTGCCACCAGCAGCCCCCGGGGGGATTCCTACAATGAGCAGTTCTTC. The full variable domain, in which reference TRBV15 and TRBJ2-1 provide the parts outside the CDR3, is DAMVIQNPRYQVTQFGKPVTLSCSQTLNHNVMYWYQQKSSQAPKLLFHYYDKDFNNEADTPDNFQSRRPNTSFCFLDIRSPGLGDTAMYLCATSSPRGDSYNEQFFGPGTRLTVL.

There are a few counts of this clone. The genes are TRBV30 and TRBJ1-2; D gene ambiguous. The CDR3 has 13 residues. Germline CDR1 reads GTSNPN; CDR2 reads SVGIG (reference sequence). Trimming stripped 2 bases from V and 3 bases from J, with 10 bases between. This chain's CDR3 is CAWSPGKDYGYTF. In DNA, the CDR3 is TGTGCCTGGAGTCCCGGGAAGGACTATGGCTACACCTTC.

The V gene is TRBV6-5, the J gene TRBJ2-4; possibly TRBD2 for D (6 bases). Germline CDR1 is MNHEY and CDR2 is SVGAGI. The CDR3 has 13 residues. Trimming took 5 bases from V and 7 from J, leaving 12 bases between them. CDR3 nucleotides: TGTGCCAGCAGTGATTGGCTAGCGAACATTCAGTACTTC. Its translation: CASSDWLANIQYF.

This chain connects TRBV7-9 to TRBJ1-3; 8 positions match TRBD1. The CDR3 covers 14 residues. V lost 10 bases, J lost 0 bases, and 5 bases stayed unmatched. From germline, CDR1 is SEHNR and CDR2 FQNEAQ (reference sequence). The CDR3 DNA reads TGTGCCATCGGACAGGGTTCCTCTGGAAACACCATATATTTT. This translates into CAIGQGSSGNTIYF.

The J gene is TRBJ2-1, the V gene TRBV6-1; 10 bases match TRBD2. The germline V gene encodes CDR1 MNHNS and CDR2 SASEGT. With V trimmed by 3 bases and J by 2 bases, 1 base remained unmatched. The CDR3 is 15 amino acids. CDR3 sequence (DNA): TGTGCCAGCAGTGATCTAGCGGGGGCCTACAATGAGCAGTTCTTC. The encoded protein is CASSDLAGAYNEQFF.

The V gene is TRBV4-2, the J gene TRBJ2-6; 10 bases align to TRBD2. Germline values: CDR1 LGHNA, CDR2 YNFKEQ. Losses at the gene ends were 1 base for V and 3 bases for J; bases not matched to a gene: 9. CDR3 length: 19 residues. This CDR3 is CASSQVQASGSGGANVLTF. The CDR3 DNA reads TGTGCCAGCAGCCAAGTTCAGGCTAGCGGGAGTGGTGGGGCCAACGTCCTGACTTTC.

The rearrangement uses TRBV28 and TRBJ2-2; the D gene is possibly TRBD1 (6 bases). The CDR3 runs 16 residues. Trimming shortened V by 6 bases and J by 1 base, and 15 bases separated the two germline ends. Germline assignment: CDR1 MDHEN and CDR2 SYDVKM. The CDR3 DNA sequence: TGTGCCAGCAGGAACGGACAGCTGGGGAACACCGGGGAGCTGTTTTTT. Its translation: CASRNGQLGNTGELFF.

The J gene is TRBJ2-5, the V gene TRBV29-1; D might be TRBD2 (6 bases). Germline V gene data show CDR1 as SQVTM and CDR2 as ANQGSEA. CDR3 length: 16 residues. The V end was cut by 0 bases, the J end by 3 bases, with 17 bases between. The CDR3 loop is CSVEDQRLRREETQYF. DNA of the CDR3: TGCAGCGTTGAAGACCAAAGGCTCCGGAGGGAAGAGACCCAGTACTTC.

The chain is built from TRBV19 and TRBJ1-5; no reliable D call. Trimming left V 1 base short and J 3 bases short, with 10 bases between. There are 15 residues in the CDR3. Germline CDR1 LNHDA, CDR2 SQIVND (reference sequence). The CDR3 spells CASSIGGRLNQPQHF. The CDR3 DNA reads TGTGCCAGTAGTATAGGAGGCAGACTCAATCAGCCCCAGCATTTT.

V is TRBV6-1 and J is TRBJ1-5, with D unclear. The CDR3 contains 15 residues. V gave up 7 bases and J gave up 4 bases, with 17 bases separating them. Germline V gene data show CDR1 as MNHNS and CDR2 as SASEGT. CDR3 DNA sequence: TGTGCCAGCACCAGGACTCAAAGCACTAATCAGCCCCAGCATTTT. This codes for CASTRTQSTNQPQHF.

This clone has a handful of counts. The rearrangement joins TRBV5-8 to TRBJ1-4, with D unclear. V shed 1 base and J shed 5 bases, with 9 bases lying between them. Germline V gene lookup returns CDR1 SGHTS and CDR2 YDEGEE. This CDR3 is 14 amino acids long. In DNA form, the CDR3 reads TGTGCCAGCAGCTTGACAGTGACAAATGAAAAACTGTTTTTT. Translated, it gives CASSLTVTNEKLFF.

This clone was observed a few times. The chain has TRBV10-3 and TRBJ2-7; TRBD2 matches 10 bases. The germline V gene has CDR1 ENHRY and CDR2 SYGVKD. This CDR3 region has 16 residues. V was pared by 6 bases and J by 4 bases, with 12 bases of the junction left unmatched. CDR3 coding DNA: TGTGCCATCAGCGGCCACGGACTAGCGGACTTTTACGAGCAGTACTTC. It encodes CAISGHGLADFYEQYF.

This clone was detected once. This sequence joins TRBV11-2 and TRBJ2-2, with no clear D. Between the trimmed V and J ends, which lost 1 base and 1 base, there was a span of 4 bases. CDR3 size: 14 residues. The germline CDR1 and CDR2 sequences are SGHAT and FQNNGV. The chain's CDR3 is CASSLGQNTGELFF. The CDR3 DNA sequence: TGTGCCAGCAGCTTAGGTCAGAACACCGGGGAGCTGTTTTTT.

In DNA, the CDR3 is TGTGCCAGCAGTTTGACGGGGGTTAACGGGGAGCTGTTTTTT. Its translation: CASSLTGVNGELFF. V usage is TRBV28 and J usage is TRBJ2-2; the D gene is possibly TRBD2 (6 bases). V gave up 3 bases and J gave up 7 bases, with 12 bases separating them. Germline assignment: CDR1 MDHEN and CDR2 SYDVKM. This CDR3 comprises 14 residues.

V and J are TRBV29-1 and TRBJ2-3; the D gene is possibly TRBD2 (6 bases). CDR1 is SQVTM and CDR2 is ANQGSEA in the germline V gene. The CDR3 sequence is 12 residues long. V gave up 8 bases and J gave up 2 bases, with 11 bases separating them. Here the CDR3 reads CSSGLNTDTQYF. The DNA for the CDR3 is TGCAGCTCGGGACTTAACACAGATACGCAGTATTTT.